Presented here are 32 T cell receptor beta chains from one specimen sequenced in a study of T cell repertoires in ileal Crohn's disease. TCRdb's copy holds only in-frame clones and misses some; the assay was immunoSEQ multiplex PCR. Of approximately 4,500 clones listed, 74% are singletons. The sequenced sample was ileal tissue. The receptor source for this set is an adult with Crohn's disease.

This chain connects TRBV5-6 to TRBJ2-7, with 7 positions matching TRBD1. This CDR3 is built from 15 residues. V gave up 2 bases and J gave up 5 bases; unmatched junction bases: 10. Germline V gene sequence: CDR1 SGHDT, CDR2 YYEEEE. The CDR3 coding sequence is TGTGCCAGCAGCTTCTTGACAGGGAGCTTCAACGAGCAGTACTTC. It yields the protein CASSFLTGSFNEQYF.

Here the CDR3 reads CASSPGTGFYGYTF. DNA for the CDR3: TGTGCCAGCAGCCCTGGGACAGGCTTCTATGGCTACACCTTC. The rearrangement uses TRBV7-9 and TRBJ1-2; 8 positions match TRBD1. This CDR3 is 14 amino acids long. The V gene end was trimmed by 5 bases and the J gene end by 4 bases; junction bases not matched to a gene: 6. Germline V gives CDR1 SEHNR, CDR2 FQNEAQ (reference sequence).

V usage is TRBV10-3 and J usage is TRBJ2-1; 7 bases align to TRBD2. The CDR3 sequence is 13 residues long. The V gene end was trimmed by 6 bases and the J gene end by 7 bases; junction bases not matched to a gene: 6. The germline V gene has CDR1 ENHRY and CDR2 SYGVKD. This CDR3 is CAIRLAGANEQFF. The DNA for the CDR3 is TGTGCCATCAGGCTTGCGGGAGCGAATGAGCAGTTCTTC.

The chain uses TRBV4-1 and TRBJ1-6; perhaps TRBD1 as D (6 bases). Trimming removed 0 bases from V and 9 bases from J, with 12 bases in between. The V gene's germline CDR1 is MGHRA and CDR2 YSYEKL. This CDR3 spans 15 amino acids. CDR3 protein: CASSQERARGSPLHF. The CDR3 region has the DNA TGCGCCAGCAGCCAAGAGAGGGCCAGGGGTTCACCCCTCCACTTT.

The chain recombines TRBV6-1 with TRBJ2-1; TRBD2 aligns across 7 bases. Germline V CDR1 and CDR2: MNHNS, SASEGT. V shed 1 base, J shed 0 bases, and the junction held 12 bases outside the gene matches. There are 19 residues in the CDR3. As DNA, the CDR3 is TGTGCCAGCAGTGAAGGGGGCCTCGGGGGGAGGAGCTCCTACAATGAGCAGTTCTTC. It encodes CASSEGGLGGRSSYNEQFF.

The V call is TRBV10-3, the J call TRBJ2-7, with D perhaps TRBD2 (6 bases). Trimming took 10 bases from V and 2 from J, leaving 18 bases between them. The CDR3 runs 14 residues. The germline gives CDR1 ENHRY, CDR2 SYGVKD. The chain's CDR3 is CASNLSGHAYEQYF. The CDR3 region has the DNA TGTGCCAGCAACCTGAGCGGGCATGCCTACGAGCAGTACTTC.

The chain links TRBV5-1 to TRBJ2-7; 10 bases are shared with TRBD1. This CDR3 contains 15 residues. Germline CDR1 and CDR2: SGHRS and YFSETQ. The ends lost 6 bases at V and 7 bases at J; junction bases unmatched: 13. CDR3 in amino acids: CASNDPGGQGKEQYF. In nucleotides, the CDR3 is TGCGCCAGCAACGACCCCGGGGGACAGGGGAAGGAGCAGTACTTC.

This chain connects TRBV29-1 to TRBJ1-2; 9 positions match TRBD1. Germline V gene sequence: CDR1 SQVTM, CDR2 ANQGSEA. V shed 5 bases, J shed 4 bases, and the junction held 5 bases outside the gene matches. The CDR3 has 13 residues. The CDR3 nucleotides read TGCAGCGTTCGTACAGGGGGCACCTATGGCTACACCTTC. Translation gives CSVRTGGTYGYTF.

The CDR3 sequence: CAWSVLSEGSYEQYF. CDR3 coding DNA: TGTGCCTGGAGTGTACTATCAGAGGGTTCCTACGAGCAGTACTTC. This chain connects TRBV30 to TRBJ2-7; D might be TRBD2 (5 bases). The CDR3 length is 15 residues. V lost 0 bases to trimming and J lost 1 base, with 13 bases between them. Germline loops: CDR1 GTSNPN, CDR2 SVGIG (reference sequence).

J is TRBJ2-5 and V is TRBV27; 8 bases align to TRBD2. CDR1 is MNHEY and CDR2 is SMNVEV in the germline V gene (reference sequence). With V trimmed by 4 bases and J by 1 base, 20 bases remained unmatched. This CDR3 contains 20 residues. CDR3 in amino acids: CASSSTSGTSGVMAQETQYF. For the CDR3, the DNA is TGTGCCAGCAGTTCCACTTCCGGGACTAGTGGAGTCATGGCCCAAGAGACCCAGTACTTC.

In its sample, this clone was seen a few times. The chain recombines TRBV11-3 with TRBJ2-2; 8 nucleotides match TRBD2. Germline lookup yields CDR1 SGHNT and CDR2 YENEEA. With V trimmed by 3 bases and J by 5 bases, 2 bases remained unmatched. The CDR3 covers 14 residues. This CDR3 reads CASSLGGGTGELFF. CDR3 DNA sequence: TGTGCCAGCAGCTTGGGCGGGGGGACCGGGGAGCTGTTTTTT.

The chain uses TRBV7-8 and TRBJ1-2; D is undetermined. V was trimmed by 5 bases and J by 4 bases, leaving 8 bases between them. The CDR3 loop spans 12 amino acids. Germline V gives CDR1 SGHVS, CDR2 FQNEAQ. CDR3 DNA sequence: TGTGCCAGCAGCCAAAGCACCTATGGCTACACCTTC. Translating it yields CASSQSTYGYTF.

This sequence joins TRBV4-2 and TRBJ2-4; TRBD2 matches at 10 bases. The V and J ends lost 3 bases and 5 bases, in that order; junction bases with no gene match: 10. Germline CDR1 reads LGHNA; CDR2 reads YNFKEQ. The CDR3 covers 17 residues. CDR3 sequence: CASSQSAGTSAQNIQYF. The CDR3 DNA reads TGTGCCAGCAGCCAGTCAGCCGGGACTAGCGCCCAAAACATTCAGTACTTC.

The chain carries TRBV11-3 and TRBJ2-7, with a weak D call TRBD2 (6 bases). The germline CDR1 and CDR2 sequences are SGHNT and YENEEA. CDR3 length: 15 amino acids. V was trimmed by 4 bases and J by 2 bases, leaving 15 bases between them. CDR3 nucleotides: TGTGCCAGCAGCTCCAGCCTGGGAGGTCCCTACGAGCAGTACTTC. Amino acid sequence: CASSSSLGGPYEQYF.

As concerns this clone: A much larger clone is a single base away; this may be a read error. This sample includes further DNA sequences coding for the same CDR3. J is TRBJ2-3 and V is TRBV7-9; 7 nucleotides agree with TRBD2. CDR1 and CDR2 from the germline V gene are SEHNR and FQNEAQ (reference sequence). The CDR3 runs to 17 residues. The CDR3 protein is CASSSLGRDYSYDTQYF. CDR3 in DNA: TGTGCCAGTAGCTCCCTCGGCCGGGACTACTCCTACGATACGCAGTATTTT.

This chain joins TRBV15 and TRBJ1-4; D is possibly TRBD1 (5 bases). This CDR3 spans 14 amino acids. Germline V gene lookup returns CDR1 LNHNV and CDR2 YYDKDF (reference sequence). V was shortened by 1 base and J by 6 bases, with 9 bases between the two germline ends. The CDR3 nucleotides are TGTGCCACCAGCAGAGTGGGGGGTGATGAAAAACTGTTTTTT. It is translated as CATSRVGGDEKLFF.

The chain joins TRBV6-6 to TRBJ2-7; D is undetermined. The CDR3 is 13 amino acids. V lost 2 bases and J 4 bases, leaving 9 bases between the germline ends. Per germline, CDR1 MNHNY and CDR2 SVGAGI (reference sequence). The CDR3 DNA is TGTGCCAGCAGTTACGCAGACTCATACGAGCAGTACTTC. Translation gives CASSYADSYEQYF.

CDR3: CASSLIGGFGGANVLTF. The CDR3 region has the DNA TGTGCCAGCAGCTTAATCGGGGGGTTTGGTGGGGCCAACGTCCTGACTTTC. V gene TRBV7-2 combines with J gene TRBJ2-6; 7 bases match TRBD2. The germline V gene encodes CDR1 SGHTA and CDR2 FQGNSA. Unmatched junction bases numbered 7, after V lost 2 bases and J lost 3 bases. The CDR3 is 17 amino acids.

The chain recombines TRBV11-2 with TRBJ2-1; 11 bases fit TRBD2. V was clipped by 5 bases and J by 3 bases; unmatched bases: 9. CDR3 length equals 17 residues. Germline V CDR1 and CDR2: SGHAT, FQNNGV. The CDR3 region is CASSRKFGTSGYNEQFF. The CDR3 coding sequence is TGTGCCAGCAGCCGGAAATTCGGGACTAGCGGCTACAATGAGCAGTTCTTC.

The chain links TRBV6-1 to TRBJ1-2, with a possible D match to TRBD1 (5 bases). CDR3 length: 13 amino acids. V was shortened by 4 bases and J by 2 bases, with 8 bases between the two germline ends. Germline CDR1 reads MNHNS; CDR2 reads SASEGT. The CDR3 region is CASSAGKNYGYTF. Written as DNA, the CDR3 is TGTGCCAGCAGTGCAGGGAAAAACTATGGCTACACCTTC.

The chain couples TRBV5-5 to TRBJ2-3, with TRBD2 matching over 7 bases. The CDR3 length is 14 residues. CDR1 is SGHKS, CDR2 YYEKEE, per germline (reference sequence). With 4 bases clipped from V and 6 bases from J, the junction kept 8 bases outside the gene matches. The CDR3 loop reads CASSGGSVTDTQYF. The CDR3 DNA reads TGTGCCAGCAGCGGCGGGAGTGTCACTGATACGCAGTATTTT. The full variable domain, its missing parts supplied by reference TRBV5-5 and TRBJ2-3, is DAGVTQSPTHLIKTRGQQVTLRCSPISGHKSVSWYQQVLGQGPQFIFQYYEKEERGRGNFPDRFSARQFPNYSSELNVNALLLGDSALYLCASSGGSVTDTQYFGPGTRLTVL.

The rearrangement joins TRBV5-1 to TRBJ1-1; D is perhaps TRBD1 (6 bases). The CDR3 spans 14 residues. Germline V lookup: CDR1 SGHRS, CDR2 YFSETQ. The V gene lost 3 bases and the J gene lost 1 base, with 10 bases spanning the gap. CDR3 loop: CASSWTAGNTEAFF. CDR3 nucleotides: TGCGCCAGCAGCTGGACAGCAGGGAACACTGAAGCTTTCTTT.

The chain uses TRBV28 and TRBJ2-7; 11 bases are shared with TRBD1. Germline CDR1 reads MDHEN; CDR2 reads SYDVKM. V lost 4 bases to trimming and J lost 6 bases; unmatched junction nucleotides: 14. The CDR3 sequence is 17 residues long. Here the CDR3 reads CASSSLPGQGGRGEQYF. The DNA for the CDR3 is TGTGCCAGCAGTTCCCTCCCGGGACAGGGGGGTCGGGGCGAGCAGTACTTC.

The CDR3 sequence is CASGQALLKNIQYF. Here the CDR3 DNA reads TGTGCCAGCGGACAGGCACTCCTCAAAAACATTCAGTACTTC. The V gene is TRBV28, the J gene TRBJ2-4, with TRBD1 matching over 7 bases. The CDR3 covers 14 residues. From germline, CDR1 is MDHEN and CDR2 SYDVKM. Trimming removed 8 bases from V and 3 bases from J; junction bases left unmatched: 7.

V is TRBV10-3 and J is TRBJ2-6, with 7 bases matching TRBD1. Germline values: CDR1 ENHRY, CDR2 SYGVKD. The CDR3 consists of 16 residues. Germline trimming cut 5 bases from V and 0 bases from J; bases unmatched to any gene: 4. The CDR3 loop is CAISRDRPSGANVLTF. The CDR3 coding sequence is TGTGCCATCAGTCGGGACAGACCCTCTGGGGCCAACGTCCTGACTTTC.

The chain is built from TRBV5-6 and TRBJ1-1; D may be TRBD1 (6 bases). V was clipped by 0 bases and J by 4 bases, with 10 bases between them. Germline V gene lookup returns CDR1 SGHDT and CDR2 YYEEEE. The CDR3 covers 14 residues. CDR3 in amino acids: CASSLAGVSTEAFF. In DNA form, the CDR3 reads TGTGCCAGCAGCTTGGCAGGGGTGAGCACTGAAGCTTTCTTT.

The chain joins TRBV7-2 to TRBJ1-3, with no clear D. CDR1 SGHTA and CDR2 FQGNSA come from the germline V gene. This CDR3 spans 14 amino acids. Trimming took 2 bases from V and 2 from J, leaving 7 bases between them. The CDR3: CASSLRQAGNTIYF. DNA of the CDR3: TGTGCCAGCAGCTTAAGGCAGGCTGGAAACACCATATATTTT.

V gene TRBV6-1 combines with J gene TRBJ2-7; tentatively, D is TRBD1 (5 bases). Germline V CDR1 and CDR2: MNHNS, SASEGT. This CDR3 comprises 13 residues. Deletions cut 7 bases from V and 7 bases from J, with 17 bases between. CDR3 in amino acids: CASILTEVAEQYF. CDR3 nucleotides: TGTGCCAGCATTCTGACAGAGGTCGCGGAGCAGTACTTC.

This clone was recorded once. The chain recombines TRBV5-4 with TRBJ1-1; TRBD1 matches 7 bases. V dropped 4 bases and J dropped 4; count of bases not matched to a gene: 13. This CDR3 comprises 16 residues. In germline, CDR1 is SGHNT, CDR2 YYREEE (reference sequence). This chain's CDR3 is CASSPEMQGVTTEAFF. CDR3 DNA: TGTGCCAGCAGCCCCGAGATGCAGGGGGTGACCACTGAAGCTTTCTTT. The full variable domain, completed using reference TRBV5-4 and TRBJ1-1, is ETGVTQSPTHLIKTRGQQVTLRCSSQSGHNTVSWYQQALGQGPQFIFQYYREEENGRGNFPPRFSGLQFPNYSSELNVNALELDDSALYLCASSPEMQGVTTEAFFGQGTRLTVV.

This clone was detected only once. CDR3 in amino acids: CASSLGSGASYEQYF. The CDR3 nucleotides are TGTGCCAGCAGCTTGGGTAGCGGGGCCTCCTACGAGCAGTACTTC. The V gene is TRBV5-4, the J gene TRBJ2-7; 8 bases fit TRBD2. CDR1 and CDR2 from the germline V gene are SGHNT and YYREEE (reference sequence). V lost 0 bases and J lost 0; bases outside the gene matches: 2. This CDR3 contains 15 residues.

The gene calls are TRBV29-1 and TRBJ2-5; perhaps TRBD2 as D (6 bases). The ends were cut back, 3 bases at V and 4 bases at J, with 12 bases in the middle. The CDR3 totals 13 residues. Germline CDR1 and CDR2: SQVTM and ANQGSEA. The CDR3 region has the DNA TGCAGCGTTGAGGAGGGCCGAGGAGAGACCCAGTACTTC. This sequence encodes CSVEEGRGETQYF.

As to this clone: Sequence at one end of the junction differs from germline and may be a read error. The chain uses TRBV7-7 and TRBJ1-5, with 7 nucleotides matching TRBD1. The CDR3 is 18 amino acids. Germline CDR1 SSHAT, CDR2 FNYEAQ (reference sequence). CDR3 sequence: CASSPPPGRGFYNQPQHF. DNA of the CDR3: TGTGCTAGCAGCCCCCCACCAGGCAGGGGGTTTTACAATCAGCCCCAGCATTTT.